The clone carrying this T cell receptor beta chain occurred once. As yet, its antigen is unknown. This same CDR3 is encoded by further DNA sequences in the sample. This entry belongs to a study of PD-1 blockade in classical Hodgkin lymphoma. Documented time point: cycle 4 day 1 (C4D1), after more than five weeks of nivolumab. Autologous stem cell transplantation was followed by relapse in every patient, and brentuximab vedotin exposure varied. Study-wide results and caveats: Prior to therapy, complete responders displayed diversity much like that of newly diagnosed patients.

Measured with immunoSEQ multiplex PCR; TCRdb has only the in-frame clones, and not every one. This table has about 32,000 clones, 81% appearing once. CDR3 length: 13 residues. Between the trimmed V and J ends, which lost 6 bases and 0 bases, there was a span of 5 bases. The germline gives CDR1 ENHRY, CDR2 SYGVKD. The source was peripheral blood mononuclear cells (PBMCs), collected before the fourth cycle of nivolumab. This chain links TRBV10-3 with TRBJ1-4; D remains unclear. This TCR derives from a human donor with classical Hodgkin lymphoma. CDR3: CAIRGTTNEKLFF. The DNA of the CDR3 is TGTGCCATCAGGGGCACAACTAATGAAAAACTGTTTTTT.